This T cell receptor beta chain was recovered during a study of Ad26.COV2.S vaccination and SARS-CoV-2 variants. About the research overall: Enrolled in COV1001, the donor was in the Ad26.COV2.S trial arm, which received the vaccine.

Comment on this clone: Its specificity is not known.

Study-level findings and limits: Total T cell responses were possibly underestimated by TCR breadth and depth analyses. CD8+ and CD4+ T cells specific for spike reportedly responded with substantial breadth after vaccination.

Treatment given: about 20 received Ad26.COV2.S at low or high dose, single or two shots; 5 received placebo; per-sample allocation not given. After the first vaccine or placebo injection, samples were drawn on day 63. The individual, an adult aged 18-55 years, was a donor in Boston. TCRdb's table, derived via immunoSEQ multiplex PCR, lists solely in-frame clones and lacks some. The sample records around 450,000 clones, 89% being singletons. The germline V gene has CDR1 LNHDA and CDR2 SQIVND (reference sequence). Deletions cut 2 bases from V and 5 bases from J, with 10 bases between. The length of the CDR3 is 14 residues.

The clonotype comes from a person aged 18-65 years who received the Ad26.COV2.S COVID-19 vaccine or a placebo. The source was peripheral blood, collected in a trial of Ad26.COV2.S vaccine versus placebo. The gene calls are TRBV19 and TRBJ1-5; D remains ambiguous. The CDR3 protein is CASSIFSGDQPQHF. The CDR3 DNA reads TGTGCCAGTAGTATATTCTCGGGTGATCAGCCCCAGCATTTT.